The clone carrying this TCR beta chain has ten or more counts. Its antigen is still unknown. Total RNA extraction produced at least 5.5 micrograms (per sample) for the study. The CDR3 contains 14 residues. J lost 6 bases, V lost 7 bases, and 13 bases had no gene match. From germline, CDR1 is SQVTM and CDR2 ANQGSEA. The data were obtained in a study of blood T cells in healthy people across ages. Findings and caveats of the study: The study found more naive CD4+ cells and higher diversity in long-lived than aged donors. Getting older went along with TCR beta diversity per million T cells dropping roughly linearly.

The second PCR ran about 6 to 11 cycles with a sample-barcoded 5' primer and J-beta primers. Each cDNA molecule was tagged by a template-switch adaptor with 12 random nucleotides. MiXCR was run by TCRdb on the 5' RACE reads, yielding one entry per CDR3 protein. Of 650,000 to 1,000,000 distinct CDR3 sequences listed, around 36% are singletons. J is TRBJ2-5 and V is TRBV29-1; 8 bases map to TRBD1. This receptor was taken from a young man in good health. The sample comprised blood. The CDR3 nucleotides read TGCAGCGGGATGGGGCAGGGGGCTGTAAAGACCCAGTACTTC. Its translation: CSGMGQGAVKTQYF.